One TCR beta chain is described in this entry. The antigen remains unidentified. The CDR3 has 15 amino acids. V lost 6 bases, J lost 7 bases, and 16 bases lay in between. CDR1 LGHNA and CDR2 YNFKEQ come from the germline V gene. What was sequenced were expressed TCRB transcripts, since all of the isolated RNA had been reverse transcribed. Here immunoSEQ multiplex PCR was the method, and the copy in TCRdb shows in-frame clones only, minus some. The sample carries under 950,000 clones, 15% to 20% recorded once. The data derive from a study of beta chain features in type 1 diabetes. Study observations and caveats: Reduced insertions and increased deletions marked VDJ junctions in type 1 diabetes patients. Compared with healthy donors, patients appeared to share more similar naive, central memory and regulatory TCRB repertoires.

Input material: naive CD4+ T cells from blood. This TCR derives from a woman younger than 35 in good health. The chain carries TRBV4-2 and TRBJ1-6, with D tentatively TRBD1 (6 bases). CDR3 amino acids: CASRDHRVLNSPLHF. The DNA of the CDR3 is TGTGCCAGCAGGGACCACAGGGTCTTGAATTCACCCCTCCACTTT.